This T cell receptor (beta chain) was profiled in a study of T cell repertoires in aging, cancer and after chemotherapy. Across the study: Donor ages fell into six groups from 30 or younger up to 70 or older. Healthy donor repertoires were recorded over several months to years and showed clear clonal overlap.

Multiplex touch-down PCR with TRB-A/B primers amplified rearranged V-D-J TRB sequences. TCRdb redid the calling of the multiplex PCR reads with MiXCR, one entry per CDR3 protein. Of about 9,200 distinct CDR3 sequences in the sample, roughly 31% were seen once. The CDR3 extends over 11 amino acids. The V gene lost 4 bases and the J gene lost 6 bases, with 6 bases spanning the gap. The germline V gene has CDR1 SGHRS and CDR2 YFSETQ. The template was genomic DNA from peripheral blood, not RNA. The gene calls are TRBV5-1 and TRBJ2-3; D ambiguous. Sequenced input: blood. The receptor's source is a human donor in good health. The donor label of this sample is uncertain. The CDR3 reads CASSRRDTQYF. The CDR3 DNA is TGCGCCAGCAGCAGACGGGATACGCAGTATTTT.